These 2 T cell receptor beta chains share one sample of origin, sequenced in a study of OX40 agonist ivuxolimab in advanced cancers. Generated by immunoSEQ multiplex PCR, the TCRdb table keeps only in-frame clones and is missing some. Of fewer than 100,000 clones in the sample, 65% to 85% were seen once. Sample: CD4+ or CD8+ T cells sorted from blood, taken in a trial of the OX40 agonist ivuxolimab. The receptors shown here come from an adult with an advanced solid tumor such as melanoma, head and neck, liver or kidney cancer.

The rearrangement uses TRBV5-4 and TRBJ1-2, with D uncertain. The V end lost 0 bases, the J end lost 0 bases, and 3 bases lay between the germline ends. The CDR3 runs to 13 residues. The germline V gene has CDR1 SGHNT and CDR2 YYREEE (reference sequence). The CDR3 nucleotides read TGTGCCAGCAGCTTGGAGCCTAACTATGGCTACACCTTC. It is translated as CASSLEPNYGYTF. The entire variable domain, with the rest obtained from reference TRBV5-4 and TRBJ1-2, is as follows: ETGVTQSPTHLIKTRGQQVTLRCSSQSGHNTVSWYQQALGQGPQFIFQYYREEENGRGNFPPRFSGLQFPNYSSELNVNALELDDSALYLCASSLEPNYGYTFGSGTRLTVV.

This clone has just a few counts. The J gene is TRBJ1-1, the V gene TRBV5-4, with D perhaps matching TRBD1 (5 bases). Germline loops: CDR1 SGHNT, CDR2 YYREEE (reference sequence). The ends were cut back, 0 bases at V and 9 bases at J, with 12 bases in the middle. The CDR3 is made up of 13 amino acids. CDR3 amino acids: CASSLGTRGKAFF. CDR3 nucleotides: TGTGCCAGCAGCTTGGGTACAAGGGGAAAAGCTTTCTTT.